One and the same sample provided the 23 T cell receptor beta chains below, sequenced in a study of blood T cell repertoires in COVID-19. The table came from immunoSEQ multiplex PCR; TCRdb's copy has only in-frame clones and leaves some out. Of 250,000 or so clones detected, about nine tenths appear once; the ten largest clones hold roughly 4.3%. The sample taken for sequencing was PBMCs or T cells enriched from blood (not recorded which). The receptors here all came from a woman in her thirties with acute COVID-19.

This clone was detected only once. CDR3 in DNA: TGTGCCAGCAGCGCATTCGGGGGACCCCTTTACGAGCAGTACTTC. It codes for CASSAFGGPLYEQYF. The chain is built from TRBV7-2 and TRBJ2-7, with a possible D match to TRBD2 (6 bases). The CDR3 totals 15 residues. Germline V gene sequence: CDR1 SGHTA, CDR2 FQGNSA. The germline V and J ends were trimmed by 5 bases and 4 bases, with 18 bases remaining between them.

The chain uses TRBV10-3 and TRBJ2-3; 8 positions agree with TRBD2. Trimming at V came to 6 bases and at J to 0 bases, leaving 5 bases not matched to a gene. The CDR3 consists of 15 residues. Germline CDR1 ENHRY, CDR2 SYGVKD. The CDR3 sequence is CAISGRDLSTDTQYF. CDR3 nucleotides: TGTGCCATCAGCGGGAGGGACCTAAGCACAGATACGCAGTATTTT.

V is TRBV27 and J is TRBJ1-5; D is possibly TRBD1 (6 bases). The germline gives CDR1 MNHEY, CDR2 SMNVEV (reference sequence). The length of the CDR3 is 16 residues. Trimming removed 5 bases at V and 1 base at J, with 15 bases between. The DNA of the CDR3 is TGTGCCAGCAGTCTCCGGGGGGCTGGGAGCAATCAGCCCCAGCATTTT. Amino acid sequence: CASSLRGAGSNQPQHF.

The rearrangement uses TRBV18 and TRBJ1-5; maybe TRBD1 (6 bases). Germline V gene lookup returns CDR1 KGHSH and CDR2 LQKENI. V gave up 3 bases and J gave up 0 bases, with 12 bases separating them. The CDR3 has 16 residues. The CDR3 sequence: CASSPGQGISNQPQHF. The CDR3 DNA is TGTGCCAGCTCACCGGGACAAGGCATTAGCAATCAGCCCCAGCATTTT.

The V and J genes are TRBV3-1 (or the pseudogene TRBV3-2) and TRBJ2-4, with a weak D call TRBD1 (6 bases). V was clipped by 4 bases and J by 7 bases, with 14 bases between them. This CDR3 region has 14 residues. Germline CDR1 is LGHDT and CDR2 is YNNKEL (reference sequence). This CDR3 is CASSLTGIGNIQYF. CDR3 bases: TGTGCCAGCAGCCTCACAGGGATAGGGAACATTCAGTACTTC.

This clone is a singleton in its sample. The rearrangement joins TRBV28 to TRBJ2-2, with 9 bases lining up with TRBD1. Trimming cost V 0 bases and J 7 bases; bases outside gene matches: 6. CDR1 MDHEN and CDR2 SYDVKM come from the germline V gene. The CDR3 length is 16 residues. The CDR3 sequence is CASSLWGTGRIGELFF. The CDR3 nucleotides read TGTGCCAGCAGTTTATGGGGGACAGGGCGGATCGGGGAGCTGTTTTTT.

The chain recombines TRBV7-3 with TRBJ2-1, with D tentatively TRBD2 (7 bases). Trimming removed 5 bases from V and 8 bases from J, with 19 bases in between. Per the germline V gene, CDR1 is SGHTA and CDR2 is FQGTGA. The CDR3 spans 15 residues. The CDR3 DNA sequence: TGTGCCAGCAGCGTCAGCGGGACACCTAGGTATGAGCAGTTCTTC. It encodes CASSVSGTPRYEQFF.

The chain recombines TRBV27 with TRBJ2-1; D remains unclear. V was pared by 2 bases and J by 0 bases, with 20 bases between. This CDR3 contains 19 residues. Germline V CDR1 and CDR2: MNHEY, SMNVEV (reference sequence). Here the CDR3 reads CASSLMLGDLLSSYNEQFF. The DNA for the CDR3 is TGTGCCAGCAGTTTAATGCTAGGCGATTTACTATCCTCCTACAATGAGCAGTTCTTC.

This chain links TRBV7-8 with TRBJ2-3; D uncertain. V lost 5 bases to trimming and J lost 1 base, with 7 bases between them. The CDR3 contains 13 residues. The V gene's germline CDR1 is SGHVS and CDR2 FQNEAQ. The CDR3: CASSPTRTDTQYF. DNA of the CDR3: TGTGCCAGCAGCCCAACTCGCACAGATACGCAGTATTTT.

J is TRBJ2-6 and V is TRBV5-1, with a tentative D call TRBD1 (5 bases). The germline V gene encodes CDR1 SGHRS and CDR2 YFSETQ. The CDR3 is 17 residues long. Trimming removed 0 bases at V and 2 bases at J, with 12 bases between. In nucleotides, the CDR3 is TGCGCCAGCAGCTTGGATGGGGCAGGACCTGGGGCCAACGTCCTGACTTTC. Translating gives CASSLDGAGPGANVLTF.

The chain uses TRBV24-1 and TRBJ2-4; 11 bases match TRBD1. Germline V CDR1 and CDR2: KGHDR, SFDVKD. The CDR3 has 16 amino acids. After removal of 4 bases from V and 0 bases from J, the junction contained 1 base not matched to a gene. In DNA form, the CDR3 reads TGTGCCACCAGTGACGGGACAGGGGGAGCCAAAAACATTCAGTACTTC. Protein product: CATSDGTGGAKNIQYF.

This clone came up once. V is TRBV15 and J is TRBJ2-3, with 13 positions matching TRBD2. In germline, CDR1 is LNHNV, CDR2 YYDKDF (reference sequence). This CDR3 spans 18 amino acids. V trimming: 0 bases; J trimming: 7 bases; junction bases outside the gene matches: 10. DNA of the CDR3: TGTGCCACCAGCAGAGAGGCCCCACTAGCGGGAGGGTCCAATACGCAGTATTTT. Translated: CATSREAPLAGGSNTQYF. Supplemented by reference TRBV15 and TRBJ2-3, the full variable domain reads DAMVIQNPRYQVTQFGKPVTLSCSQTLNHNVMYWYQQKSSQAPKLLFHYYDKDFNNEADTPDNFQSRRPNTSFCFLDIRSPGLGDTAMYLCATSREAPLAGGSNTQYFGPGTRLTVL.

J is TRBJ2-3 and V is TRBV28; TRBD2 aligns across 9 bases. The CDR3 is 16 residues long. The V segment lost 4 bases and the J segment 3 bases; nucleotides outside the gene matches: 8. Looked up from germline, CDR1 is MDHEN and CDR2 is SYDVKM. This chain's CDR3 is CASSSQAGGFTDTQYF. CDR3 sequence (DNA): TGTGCCAGCAGTTCCCAAGCGGGAGGTTTTACAGATACGCAGTATTTT.

This chain links TRBV19 with TRBJ2-2; D unresolved. Germline V gene sequence: CDR1 LNHDA, CDR2 SQIVND (reference sequence). V lost 10 bases and J 6 bases, leaving 9 bases between the germline ends. CDR3 length equals 11 residues. For the CDR3, the DNA is TGTGCCACCCGAGCGTCCGGGGAGCTGTTTTTT. Residues: CATRASGELFF. Variable domain in full (rest from reference TRBV19 and TRBJ2-2): DGGITQSPKYLFRKEGQNVTLSCEQNLNHDAMYWYRQDPGQGLRLIYYSQIVNDFQKGDIAEGYSVSREKKESFPLTVTSAQKNPTAFYLCATRASGELFFGEGSRLTVL.

The chain links TRBV15 to TRBJ2-7, with TRBD2 matching 9 bases. Germline CDR1 LNHNV, CDR2 YYDKDF (reference sequence). The CDR3 covers 14 residues. Losses at the gene ends were 6 bases for V and 6 bases for J; bases not matched to a gene: 9. DNA for the CDR3: TGTGCCACCAGTCTGGGGACTAGCTGGAGCGAGCAGTACTTC. Translation: CATSLGTSWSEQYF.

This chain links TRBV18 with TRBJ2-5, with a tentative D call TRBD2 (5 bases). V was shortened by 3 bases and J by 1 base, with 9 bases between the two germline ends. CDR3 size: 14 residues. Germline lookup yields CDR1 KGHSH and CDR2 LQKENI. The CDR3 DNA is TGTGCCAGCTCACCTTTTGAGGGCCAAGAGACCCAGTACTTC. It encodes CASSPFEGQETQYF.

This chain links TRBV28 with TRBJ2-6; possibly TRBD1 for D (5 bases). Germline CDR1 and CDR2: MDHEN and SYDVKM. V was trimmed by 3 bases and J by 0 bases, leaving 12 bases between them. This CDR3 contains 17 residues. As DNA, the CDR3 is TGTGCCAGCAGTTTCTTAGACAGCAACTCTGGGGCCAACGTCCTGACTTTC. Its protein is CASSFLDSNSGANVLTF.

This chain uses TRBV7-2 with TRBJ2-7; 8 nucleotides agree with TRBD1. CDR1 is SGHTA and CDR2 is FQGNSA in the germline V gene. Germline trimming cut 4 bases from V and 3 bases from J; bases unmatched to any gene: 5. The CDR3 runs to 14 residues. The CDR3 DNA reads as TGTGCCAGCAGCTACGTCGGACAGGGCTACGAGCAGTACTTC. Its protein product is CASSYVGQGYEQYF.

For the CDR3, the DNA is TGTGCCAGCTCACCTGTCCCGGGACAGGGAACCTATAATTCACCCCTCCACTTT. It is translated as CASSPVPGQGTYNSPLHF. The V and J genes are TRBV18 and TRBJ1-6, with 9 bases aligning to TRBD1. CDR1 and CDR2 (germline): KGHSH, LQKENI. The CDR3 sequence is 18 residues long. Trimming at V came to 3 bases and at J to 2 bases, leaving 8 bases not matched to a gene.

The rearrangement links TRBV6-2 or TRBV6-3 to TRBJ2-7; 9 bases align to TRBD1. This CDR3 spans 14 amino acids. Germline V gene sequence: CDR1 MNHEY, CDR2 SVGEGT. The V and J ends lost 6 bases and 3 bases, in that order; junction bases with no gene match: 6. The CDR3 is CASSRRDRVYEQYF. The CDR3 nucleotides are TGTGCCAGCAGCCGCCGGGACAGGGTCTACGAGCAGTACTTC.

As to this clone: The sample contains more than one DNA sequence encoding this CDR3. The chain uses TRBV6-5 and TRBJ1-2; tentative D call: TRBD1 (6 bases). This CDR3 spans 13 amino acids. CDR1 and CDR2 (germline): MNHEY, SVGAGI. Trimming removed 5 bases at V and 1 base at J, with 8 bases between. The CDR3 DNA reads TGTGCCAGCAGTCTGGACAGTAACTATGGCTACACCTTC. Translating it yields CASSLDSNYGYTF.

The gene calls are TRBV6-5 and TRBJ1-1; D perhaps matches TRBD1 (6 bases). This CDR3 is built from 12 residues. V was pared by 3 bases and J by 7 bases, with 9 bases between. Germline V gene sequence: CDR1 MNHEY, CDR2 SVGAGI. The CDR3 DNA sequence: TGTGCCAGCAGTTATTCAGGGGATGAAGCTTTCTTT. Translation: CASSYSGDEAFF.

The chain carries TRBV30 and TRBJ2-5; TRBD2 agrees at 11 bases. Germline V gene data show CDR1 as GTSNPN and CDR2 as SVGIG (reference sequence). CDR3 length: 15 residues. The junction had 8 bases not matched to a gene; V was cut back by 3 bases and J by 5 bases. The CDR3 region has the DNA TGTGCCTGGAGGGTGACTAGCGGGGTTCCCGAGACCCAGTACTTC. Protein sequence: CAWRVTSGVPETQYF.